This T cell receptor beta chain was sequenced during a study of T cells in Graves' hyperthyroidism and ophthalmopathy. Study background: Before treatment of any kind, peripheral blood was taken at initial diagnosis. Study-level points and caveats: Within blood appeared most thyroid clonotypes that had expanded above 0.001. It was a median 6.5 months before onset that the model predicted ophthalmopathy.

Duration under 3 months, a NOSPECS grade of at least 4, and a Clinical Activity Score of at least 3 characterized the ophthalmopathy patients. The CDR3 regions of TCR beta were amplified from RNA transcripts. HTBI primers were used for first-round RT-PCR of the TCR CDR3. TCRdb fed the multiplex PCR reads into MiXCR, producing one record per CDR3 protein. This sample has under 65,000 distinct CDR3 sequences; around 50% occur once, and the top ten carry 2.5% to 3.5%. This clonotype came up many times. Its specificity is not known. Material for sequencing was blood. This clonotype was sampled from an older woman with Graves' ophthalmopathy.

CDR3 in amino acids: CASNNPGNYEQYF. CDR3 nucleotide sequence: TGTGCCAGCAACAACCCAGGGAACTACGAGCAGTACTTC. The rearrangement joins TRBV2 to TRBJ2-7; TRBD1 might be the D (5 bases). Germline lookup yields CDR1 SNHLY and CDR2 FYNNEI. This CDR3 has 13 residues. V shed 7 bases and J shed 3 bases, with 13 bases lying between them.